The 7 T cell receptor beta chains reported below all come from one sample, sequenced in a study of blood T cell repertoires in COVID-19. Sequenced by immunoSEQ multiplex PCR; TCRdb stores in-frame clones only, minus some. The table lists under 350,000 clones, roughly nine tenths of them singletons, with less than 2% in the top ten. The material sequenced was peripheral blood. The receptors were sampled from a woman younger than 45 with COVID-19, enrolled during active disease.

CDR3 coding DNA: TGTGCCAGCAGCTCGTTCCGGGGGGCAACTAATGAAAAACTGTTTTTT. As protein: CASSSFRGATNEKLFF. The gene calls are TRBV11-3 and TRBJ1-4, with D perhaps TRBD1 (5 bases). V was clipped by 4 bases and J by 0 bases, with 12 bases between them. CDR3 size: 16 residues. Germline assignment: CDR1 SGHNT and CDR2 YENEEA.

This rearrangement joins TRBV25-1 to TRBJ2-1; possibly TRBD1 for D (5 bases). The CDR3 consists of 15 residues. V was clipped by 4 bases and J by 0 bases, with 10 bases between them. Germline V gives CDR1 MGHDK, CDR2 SYGVNS. The CDR3 loop reads CASSGDRGSYNEQFF. In DNA form, the CDR3 reads TGTGCCAGCAGTGGAGACAGAGGCTCCTACAATGAGCAGTTCTTC.

This clone was seen only a few times. This CDR3 is CASSMKQGRGLLLYEQYF. CDR3 coding DNA: TGTGCCAGCAGTATGAAACAGGGCAGGGGTCTTCTCTTATACGAGCAGTACTTC. The chain links TRBV5-4 to TRBJ2-7, with D perhaps matching TRBD1 (6 bases). From germline, CDR1 is SGHNT and CDR2 YYREEE (reference sequence). The CDR3 is made up of 18 amino acids. V was clipped by 5 bases and J by 4 bases, with 28 bases between them.

The chain combines TRBV28 with TRBJ1-2; 10 bases align to TRBD1. Germline V gene data show CDR1 as MDHEN and CDR2 as SYDVKM. The CDR3 runs 17 residues. The trim removed 7 bases at V and 5 bases at J, leaving 16 bases unmatched. CDR3 amino acids: CASNNPDRGQLLYGYTF. The CDR3 nucleotides are TGTGCCAGCAATAACCCTGACAGGGGGCAATTGTTATATGGCTACACCTTC.

The chain has TRBV19 and TRBJ1-2, with 9 bases matching TRBD1. CDR1 and CDR2 from the germline V gene are LNHDA and SQIVND (reference sequence). Trimming cost V 5 bases and J 2 bases; bases outside gene matches: 6. This CDR3 is built from 15 residues. This CDR3 is CASSRPGTGNYGYTF. CDR3 nucleotides: TGTGCCAGTAGTCGGCCCGGGACAGGGAACTATGGCTACACCTTC.

The CDR3 DNA follows: TGTGCCAGCAGCTTAGGTGGGGGCGCGGACATTCAGTACTTC. It codes for CASSLGGGADIQYF. The chain has TRBV7-2 and TRBJ2-4; D is perhaps TRBD1 (6 bases). The CDR3 runs 14 residues. The germline CDR1 and CDR2 sequences are SGHTA and FQGNSA. V lost 1 base and J lost 8, with 12 bases in between.

The chain employs TRBV19 and TRBJ1-2, with D tentatively TRBD1 (5 bases). The CDR3 length is 14 residues. Germline V gene data show CDR1 as LNHDA and CDR2 as SQIVND (reference sequence). The germline V and J ends were trimmed by 7 bases and 3 bases, with 15 bases remaining between them. CDR3 bases: TGTGCCAGTACCGAAGCAGGGACTTACTATGGCTACACCTTC. It encodes CASTEAGTYYGYTF.